These 28 T cell receptor beta chains originate from one sample sequenced in a study of long-term antiretroviral therapy in people with HIV. Assay version v3.0 of immunoSEQ was used, and it was run at survey level. Method: immunoSEQ multiplex PCR; TCRdb's copy keeps in-frame clones and lacks some. The sample shows approximately 15,000 clones, roughly 91% of them seen only once. The input for sequencing was unsorted PBMCs, taken 0.3 years after starting antiretroviral therapy. The receptors come from a man in his sixties with HIV.

V gene TRBV5-4 combines with J gene TRBJ1-6; 7 nucleotides agree with TRBD1. In germline, CDR1 is SGHNT, CDR2 YYREEE (reference sequence). Trimming removed 5 bases from V and 8 bases from J; junction bases left unmatched: 13. This CDR3 spans 16 amino acids. CDR3 DNA: TGTGCCAGCAGTGCGGGTGGGCAGGGGGTTGATTCACCCCTCCACTTT. Its protein is CASSAGGQGVDSPLHF.

The chain recombines TRBV15 with TRBJ1-2, with 9 bases that match TRBD1. Germline CDR1 and CDR2: LNHNV and YYDKDF (reference sequence). Trimming removed 1 base from V and 6 bases from J; junction bases left unmatched: 0. This CDR3 is built from 13 residues. The CDR3 sequence: CATSRGQGDGYTF. The CDR3, as DNA: TGTGCCACCAGCAGAGGACAGGGGGATGGCTACACCTTC.

The gene calls are TRBV5-1 and TRBJ2-5, with D unclear. V was trimmed by 3 bases and J by 2 bases, leaving 14 bases between them. Germline V gene lookup returns CDR1 SGHRS and CDR2 YFSETQ. The CDR3 is made up of 15 amino acids. The CDR3 bases are TGCGCCAGCAGCTACTTAGGATCGACTCAAGAGACCCAGTACTTC. Translated, it gives CASSYLGSTQETQYF.

Written as DNA, the CDR3 is TGCGCCAGCAGCGACCCGGGGGGCTCCACAGATACGCAGTATTTT. Amino acids: CASSDPGGSTDTQYF. The rearrangement joins TRBV5-1 to TRBJ2-3; possible D gene TRBD2, 7 bases. The CDR3 length is 15 residues. Trimming removed 4 bases from V and 2 bases from J, with 14 bases in between. Germline loops: CDR1 SGHRS, CDR2 YFSETQ.

This rearrangement joins TRBV30 to TRBJ2-3, with D tentatively TRBD1 or TRBD2 (6 bases each). V was clipped by 8 bases and J by 2 bases, with 17 bases between them. The germline V gene has CDR1 GTSNPN and CDR2 SVGIG (reference sequence). The length of the CDR3 is 14 residues. The CDR3 protein is CARTQRGDTDTQYF. The CDR3 region has the DNA TGTGCCCGAACTCAGAGGGGGGACACAGATACGCAGTATTTT.

The chain uses TRBV27 and TRBJ2-1, with 8 bases fitting TRBD1. Unmatched junction bases numbered 5, after V lost 4 bases and J lost 3 bases. Germline CDR1 is MNHEY and CDR2 is SMNVEV (reference sequence). CDR3 length equals 15 residues. Written as DNA, the CDR3 is TGTGCCAGCAGTTCCGGGACAGGAGTCTACAATGAGCAGTTCTTC. This encodes CASSSGTGVYNEQFF.

This clone was counted once. The V and J genes are TRBV27 and TRBJ2-1; 7 nucleotides line up with TRBD2. The CDR3 loop spans 16 amino acids. Germline CDR1 is MNHEY and CDR2 is SMNVEV (reference sequence). With 6 bases clipped from V and 8 bases from J, the junction kept 16 bases outside the gene matches. The CDR3: CASRGRWEGPRDEQFF. In nucleotides, the CDR3 is TGTGCCAGCAGGGGTCGGTGGGAGGGCCCTCGCGATGAGCAGTTCTTC.

The chain has TRBV10-3 and TRBJ2-1, with 9 bases identical to TRBD2. The CDR3 has 17 amino acids. The trim removed 5 bases at V and 5 bases at J, leaving 13 bases unmatched. Germline V gene data show CDR1 as ENHRY and CDR2 as SYGVKD. CDR3 bases: TGTGCCATCAGTTTCTCCCGTTCTAGCGGGATCGACAATGAGCAGTTCTTC. Amino acid sequence: CAISFSRSSGIDNEQFF.

The rearrangement uses TRBV11-1 and TRBJ1-4; no definite D call. Germline V lookup: CDR1 SGHAT, CDR2 FQDESV (reference sequence). This CDR3 spans 15 amino acids. The V end was cut by 6 bases, the J end by 4 bases, with 15 bases between. The CDR3 DNA reads as TGTGCCAGCAGTTCCTCTTCCGGGCTTAATGAAAAACTGTTTTTT. Its translation: CASSSSSGLNEKLFF.

The genes are TRBV5-1 and TRBJ2-5; D is ambiguous. CDR3 length: 15 residues. CDR1 is SGHRS, CDR2 YFSETQ, per germline. Trimming shortened V by 4 bases and J by 5 bases, and 18 bases separated the two germline ends. The CDR3 region has the DNA TGCGCCAGCAGCCCTGTCCCCTCTTCAGTGGAGACCCAGTACTTC. Its translation is CASSPVPSSVETQYF.

The chain links TRBV7-9 to TRBJ1-1; a possible D gene is TRBD1 (6 bases). This CDR3 has 12 amino acids. CDR1 SEHNR and CDR2 FQNEAQ come from the germline V gene (reference sequence). The V end was cut by 4 bases, the J end by 6 bases, with 9 bases between. The CDR3 DNA sequence: TGTGCCAGCAGCTCAGGGGATTCTGAAGCTTTCTTT. This codes for CASSSGDSEAFF.

V and J are TRBV29-1 and TRBJ1-3; D remains unclear. The CDR3 has 12 amino acids. Germline V lookup: CDR1 SQVTM, CDR2 ANQGSEA. V shed 7 bases and J shed 0 bases, with 7 bases lying between them. The CDR3 nucleotides are TGCAGCGGATACAGCTCTGGAAACACCATATATTTT. This translates into CSGYSSGNTIYF.

The chain joins TRBV19 to TRBJ1-6; D remains unclear. The CDR3 has 13 amino acids. Germline CDR1 LNHDA, CDR2 SQIVND (reference sequence). The V gene lost 3 bases and the J gene lost 7 bases, with 7 bases spanning the gap. The CDR3, as DNA: TGTGCCAGTAGTATTGGTTCCAATTCACCCCTCCACTTT. The encoded protein is CASSIGSNSPLHF. Together with reference TRBV19 and TRBJ1-6, the CDR3 gives the full variable domain: DGGITQSPKYLFRKEGQNVTLSCEQNLNHDAMYWYRQDPGQGLRLIYYSQIVNDFQKGDIAEGYSVSREKKESFPLTVTSAQKNPTAFYLCASSIGSNSPLHFGNGTRLTVT.

The gene calls are TRBV6-1 and TRBJ1-2; the D gene is possibly TRBD1 (5 bases). Deletions cut 1 base from V and 4 bases from J, with 13 bases between. Germline CDR1 and CDR2: MNHNS and SASEGT. The length of the CDR3 is 15 residues. CDR3 in amino acids: CASSEGGTEVYGYTF. CDR3 coding DNA: TGTGCCAGCAGTGAAGGGGGGACGGAGGTCTATGGCTACACCTTC.

This clone was seen a single time. The chain carries TRBV27 and TRBJ1-4; D unresolved. Trimming took off 4 bases at V and 0 bases at J, with 6 bases between the two ends. This CDR3 region has 14 residues. Germline V lookup: CDR1 MNHEY, CDR2 SMNVEV (reference sequence). Here the CDR3 reads CASSSIATNEKLFF. The CDR3 nucleotides are TGTGCCAGCAGTTCTATAGCAACTAATGAAAAACTGTTTTTT. Together with reference TRBV27 and TRBJ1-4, the CDR3 gives the full variable domain: EAQVTQNPRYLITVTGKKLTVTCSQNMNHEYMSWYRQDPGLGLRQIYYSMNVEVTDKGDVPEGYKVSRKEKRNFPLILESPSPNQTSLYFCASSSIATNEKLFFGSGTQLSVL.

The chain employs TRBV10-1 and TRBJ2-3; no clear D. The CDR3 consists of 13 residues. Trimming left V 0 bases short and J 8 bases short, with 9 bases between. Germline CDR1 WNHNN, CDR2 SYGVQD (reference sequence). The CDR3 region has the DNA TGCGCCAGCAGTGAGTCGAATAGTATTACGCAGTATTTT. As protein: CASSESNSITQYF.

The rearrangement uses TRBV21-1 and TRBJ2-2. TRBV21-1 is labeled a pseudogene. This CDR3 has 20 residues. This CDR3 reads CASSTSRTRCRPYDSGELFF. The CDR3 bases are TGTGCCAGCAGCACGTCAAGGACGAGATGCAGACCTTATGATTCCGGGGAGCTGTTTTTT.

CDR3: CASSADRDRVDGEQFF. DNA of the CDR3: TGTGCCAGCAGCGCCGACCGGGACAGGGTTGACGGTGAGCAGTTCTTC. V usage is TRBV11-2 and J usage is TRBJ2-1; 9 bases line up with TRBD1. The CDR3 covers 16 residues. CDR1 is SGHAT, CDR2 FQNNGV, per germline. Trimming removed 5 bases from V and 9 bases from J; junction bases left unmatched: 14.

This clone was seen once. The gene calls are TRBV6-5 and TRBJ2-7, with unresolved D. CDR3 length: 13 residues. Trimming removed 0 bases at V and 6 bases at J, with 9 bases between. Germline CDR1 reads MNHEY; CDR2 reads SVGAGI. This CDR3 reads CASSYSPVFEQYF. The CDR3 DNA is TGTGCCAGCAGTTACTCCCCGGTGTTCGAGCAGTACTTC.

This rearrangement joins TRBV5-1 to TRBJ1-2, with D possibly TRBD1 on 6 matching bases. The CDR3 has 14 amino acids. The germline V and J ends were trimmed by 0 bases and 6 bases, with 12 bases remaining between them. CDR1 and CDR2 from the germline V gene are SGHRS and YFSETQ. DNA for the CDR3: TGCGCCAGCAGCTTGGTCGGGGCAGGGGATGGCTACACCTTC. The encoded protein is CASSLVGAGDGYTF.

The chain joins TRBV11-1 to TRBJ2-5; the match to TRBD1 covers 9 bases. CDR1 is SGHAT, CDR2 FQDESV, per germline (reference sequence). Germline trimming cut 6 bases from V and 2 bases from J; bases unmatched to any gene: 1. The length of the CDR3 is 13 residues. This chain's CDR3 is CASSGTGQETQYF. For the CDR3, the DNA is TGTGCCAGCAGTGGGACAGGGCAAGAGACCCAGTACTTC.

The V call is TRBV5-1, the J call TRBJ2-6, with TRBD1 identical over 10 bases. The CDR3 totals 19 residues. The germline gives CDR1 SGHRS, CDR2 YFSETQ. V lost 3 bases and J lost 2; bases outside the gene matches: 11. This CDR3 reads CASSSRTGGLTTGANVLTF. The CDR3 nucleotides are TGCGCCAGCAGCTCTCGGACAGGGGGACTAACGACTGGGGCCAACGTCCTGACTTTC.

The rearrangement links TRBV18 to TRBJ2-1, with 9 bases aligning to TRBD1. The CDR3 is 17 residues long. V lost 3 bases to trimming and J lost 8 bases; unmatched junction nucleotides: 14. The V gene's germline CDR1 is KGHSH and CDR2 LQKENI. The CDR3, as DNA: TGTGCCAGCTCACCGCGCCAGTTGGGGGACAGGGAAGATGAGCAGTTCTTC. It is translated as CASSPRQLGDREDEQFF.

The genes are TRBV18 and TRBJ1-1; no clear D. V was clipped by 6 bases and J by 4 bases, with 12 bases between them. This CDR3 comprises 13 residues. The germline CDR1 and CDR2 sequences are KGHSH and LQKENI. CDR3 residues: CASSSLTGTEAFF. Here the CDR3 DNA reads TGTGCCAGCTCGTCCCTCACGGGCACTGAAGCTTTCTTT.

The V call is TRBV30, the J call TRBJ2-7; D unresolved. CDR1 and CDR2 from the germline V gene are GTSNPN and SVGIG (reference sequence). CDR3 length: 11 residues. V dropped 4 bases and J dropped 3 bases, with 7 bases sitting between them. CDR3 coding DNA: TGTGCCTGGAAACATTACTACGAGCAGTACTTC. This sequence encodes CAWKHYYEQYF.

This clone was counted a single time. The V call is TRBV27, the J call TRBJ1-5, with a weak D call TRBD1 (5 bases). The length of the CDR3 is 13 residues. V lost 3 bases and J lost 4, with 7 bases in between. Germline assignment: CDR1 MNHEY and CDR2 SMNVEV (reference sequence). The CDR3 here is CASSFGGNQPQHF. CDR3 nucleotide sequence: TGTGCCAGCAGTTTTGGGGGAAATCAGCCCCAGCATTTT.

V gene TRBV4-1 combines with J gene TRBJ2-5; D may be TRBD1 (6 bases). V was cut by 2 bases and J by 5 bases, with 15 bases left in between. From germline, CDR1 is MGHRA and CDR2 YSYEKL. The length of the CDR3 is 15 residues. CDR3 sequence: CASSQTGLVRETQYF. The CDR3 bases are TGCGCCAGCAGCCAAACAGGGCTAGTTAGGGAGACCCAGTACTTC.

The V gene is TRBV27, the J gene TRBJ2-2, with D unresolved. This CDR3 has 14 residues. Germline V CDR1 and CDR2: MNHEY, SMNVEV (reference sequence). Trimming took 3 bases from V and 1 from J, leaving 6 bases between them. Here the CDR3 reads CASSFIRNTGELFF. The CDR3 coding sequence is TGTGCCAGCAGTTTCATCAGGAACACCGGGGAGCTGTTTTTT.